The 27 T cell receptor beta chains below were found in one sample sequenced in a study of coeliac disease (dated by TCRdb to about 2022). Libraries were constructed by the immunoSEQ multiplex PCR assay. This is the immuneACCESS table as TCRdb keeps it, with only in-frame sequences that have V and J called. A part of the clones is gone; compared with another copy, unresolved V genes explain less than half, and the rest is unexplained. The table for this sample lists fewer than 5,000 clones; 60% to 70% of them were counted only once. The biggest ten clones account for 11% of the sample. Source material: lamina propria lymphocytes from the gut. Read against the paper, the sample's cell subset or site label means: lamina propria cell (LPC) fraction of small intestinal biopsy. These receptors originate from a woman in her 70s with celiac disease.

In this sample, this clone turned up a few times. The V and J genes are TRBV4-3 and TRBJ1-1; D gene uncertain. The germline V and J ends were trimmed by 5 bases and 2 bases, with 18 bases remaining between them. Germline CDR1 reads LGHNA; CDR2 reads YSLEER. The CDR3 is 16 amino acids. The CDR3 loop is CASSGSLTTRNTEAFF. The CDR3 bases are TGCGCCAGCAGCGGAAGCTTGACTACCCGTAACACTGAAGCTTTCTTT.

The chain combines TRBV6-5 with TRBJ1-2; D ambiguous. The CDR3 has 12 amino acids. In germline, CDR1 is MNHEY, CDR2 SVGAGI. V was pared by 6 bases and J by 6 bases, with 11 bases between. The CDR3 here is CASSSGRNGYTF. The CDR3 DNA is TGTGCCAGCAGCTCCGGGAGAAATGGCTACACCTTC.

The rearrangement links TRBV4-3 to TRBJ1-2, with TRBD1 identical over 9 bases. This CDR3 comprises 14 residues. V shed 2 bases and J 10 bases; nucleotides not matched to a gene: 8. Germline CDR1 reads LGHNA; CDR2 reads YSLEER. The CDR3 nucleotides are TGCGCCAGCAGCCAAACGGGACAGGGTATGATCTACACCTTC. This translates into CASSQTGQGMIYTF.

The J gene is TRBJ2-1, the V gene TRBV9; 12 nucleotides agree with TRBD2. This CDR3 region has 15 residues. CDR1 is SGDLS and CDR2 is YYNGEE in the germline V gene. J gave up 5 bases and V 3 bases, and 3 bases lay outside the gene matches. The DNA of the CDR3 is TGTGCCAGCAGCGAGGGACTAGCGGGCCACAATGAGCAGTTCTTC. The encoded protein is CASSEGLAGHNEQFF.

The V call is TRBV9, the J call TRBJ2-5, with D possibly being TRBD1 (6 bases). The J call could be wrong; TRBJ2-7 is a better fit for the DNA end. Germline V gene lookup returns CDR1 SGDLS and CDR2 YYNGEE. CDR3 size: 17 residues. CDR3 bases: TGTGCCAGCAGCGCAAACAGGGATGAGGGGTTCTCCTACGAGCAGTACTTC. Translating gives CASSANRDEGFSYEQYF.

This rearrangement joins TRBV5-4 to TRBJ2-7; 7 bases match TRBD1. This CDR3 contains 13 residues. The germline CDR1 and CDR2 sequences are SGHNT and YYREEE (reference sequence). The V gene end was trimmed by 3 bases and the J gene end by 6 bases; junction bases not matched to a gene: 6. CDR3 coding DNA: TGTGCCAGCAGCTCCTGGGACAGCCCCGAGCAGTACTTC. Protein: CASSSWDSPEQYF.

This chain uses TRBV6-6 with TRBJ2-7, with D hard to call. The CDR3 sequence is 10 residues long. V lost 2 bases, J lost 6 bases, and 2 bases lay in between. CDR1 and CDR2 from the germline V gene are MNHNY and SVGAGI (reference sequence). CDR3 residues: CASSYREQYF. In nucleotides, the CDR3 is TGTGCCAGCAGTTACCGCGAGCAGTACTTC.

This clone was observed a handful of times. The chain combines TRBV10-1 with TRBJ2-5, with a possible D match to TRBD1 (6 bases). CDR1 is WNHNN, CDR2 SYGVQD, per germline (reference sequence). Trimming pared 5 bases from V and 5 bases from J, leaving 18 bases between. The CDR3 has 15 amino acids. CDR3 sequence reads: CASSNPDRYWETQYF. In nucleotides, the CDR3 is TGCGCCAGCAGTAACCCCGACAGGTACTGGGAGACCCAGTACTTC.

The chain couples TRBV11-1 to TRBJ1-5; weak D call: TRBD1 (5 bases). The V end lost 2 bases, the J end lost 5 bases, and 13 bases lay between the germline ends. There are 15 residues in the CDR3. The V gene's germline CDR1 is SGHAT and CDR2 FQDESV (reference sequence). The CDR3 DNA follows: TGTGCCAGCAGCTTATACGCAGGGTGGGATCAGCCCCAGCATTTT. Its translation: CASSLYAGWDQPQHF.

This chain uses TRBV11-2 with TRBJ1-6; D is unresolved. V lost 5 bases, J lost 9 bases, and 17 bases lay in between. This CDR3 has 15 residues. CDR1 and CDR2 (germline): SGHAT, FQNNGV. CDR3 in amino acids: CASSLSGRAASPLHF. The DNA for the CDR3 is TGTGCCAGCAGCCTGTCCGGGAGAGCCGCTTCACCCCTCCACTTT.

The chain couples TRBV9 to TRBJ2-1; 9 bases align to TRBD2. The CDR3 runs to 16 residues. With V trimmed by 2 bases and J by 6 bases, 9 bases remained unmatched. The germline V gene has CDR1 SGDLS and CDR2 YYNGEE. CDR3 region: CASSVMSAGGTNEQFF. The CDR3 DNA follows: TGTGCCAGCAGCGTGATGTCAGCGGGGGGCACCAATGAGCAGTTCTTC. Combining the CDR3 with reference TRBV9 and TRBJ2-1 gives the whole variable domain DSGVTQTPKHLITATGQRVTLRCSPRSGDLSVYWYQQSLDQGLQFLIQYYNGEERAKGNILERFSAQQFPDLHSELNLSSLELGDSALYFCASSVMSAGGTNEQFFGPGTRLTVL.

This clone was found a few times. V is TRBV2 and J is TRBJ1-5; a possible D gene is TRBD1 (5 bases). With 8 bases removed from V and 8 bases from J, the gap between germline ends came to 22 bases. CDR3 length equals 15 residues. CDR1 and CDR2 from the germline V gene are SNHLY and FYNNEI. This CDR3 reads CASLLDSSLREPQHF. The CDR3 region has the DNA TGTGCCAGCTTACTTGACAGCTCCCTTAGGGAGCCCCAGCATTTT.

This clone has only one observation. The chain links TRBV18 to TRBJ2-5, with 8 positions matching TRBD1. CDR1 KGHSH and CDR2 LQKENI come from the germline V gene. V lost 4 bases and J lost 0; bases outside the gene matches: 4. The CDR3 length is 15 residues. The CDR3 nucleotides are TGTGCCAGCTCACTGGCAGGGGGCTACCAAGAGACCCAGTACTTC. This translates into CASSLAGGYQETQYF.

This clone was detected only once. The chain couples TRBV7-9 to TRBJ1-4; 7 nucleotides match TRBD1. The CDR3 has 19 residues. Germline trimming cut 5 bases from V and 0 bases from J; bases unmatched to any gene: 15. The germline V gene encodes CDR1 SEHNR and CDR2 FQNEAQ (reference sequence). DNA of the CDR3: TGTGCCAGCAGCACAACCACCGGGACAGTCTACCCAACTAATGAAAAACTGTTTTTT. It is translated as CASSTTTGTVYPTNEKLFF.

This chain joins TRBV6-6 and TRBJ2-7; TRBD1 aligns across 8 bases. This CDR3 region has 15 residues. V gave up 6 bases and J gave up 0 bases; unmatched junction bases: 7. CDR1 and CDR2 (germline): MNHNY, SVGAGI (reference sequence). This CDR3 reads CASRRNGQGSYEQYF. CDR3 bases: TGTGCCAGCAGACGAAACGGACAGGGCTCCTACGAGCAGTACTTC.

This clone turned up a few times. The CDR3 spells CASSEPQGQRIYEQYF. Written as DNA, the CDR3 is TGTGCCAGCAGTGAACCCCAAGGACAGAGGATCTACGAGCAGTACTTC. The rearrangement links TRBV6-1 to TRBJ2-7, with a possible D match to TRBD1 (6 bases). Per the germline V gene, CDR1 is MNHNS and CDR2 is SASEGT. The V gene lost 2 bases and the J gene lost 3 bases, with 17 bases spanning the gap. This CDR3 comprises 16 residues.

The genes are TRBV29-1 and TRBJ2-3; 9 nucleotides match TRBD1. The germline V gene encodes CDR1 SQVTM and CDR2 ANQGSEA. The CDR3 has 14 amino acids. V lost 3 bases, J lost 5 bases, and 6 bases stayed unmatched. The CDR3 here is CSVEGDRVGDTQYF. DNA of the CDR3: TGCAGCGTTGAGGGGGACAGGGTAGGAGATACGCAGTATTTT.

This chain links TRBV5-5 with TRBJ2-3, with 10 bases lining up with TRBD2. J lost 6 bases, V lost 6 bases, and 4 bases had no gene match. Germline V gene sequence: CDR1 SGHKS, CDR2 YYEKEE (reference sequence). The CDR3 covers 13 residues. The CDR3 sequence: CASMLAGADTQYF. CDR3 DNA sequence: TGTGCCAGCATGCTAGCGGGGGCTGATACGCAGTATTTT.

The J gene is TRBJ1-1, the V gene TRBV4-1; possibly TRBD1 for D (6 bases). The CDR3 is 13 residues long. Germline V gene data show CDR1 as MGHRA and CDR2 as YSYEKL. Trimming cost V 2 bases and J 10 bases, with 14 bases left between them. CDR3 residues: CASSQRQGRGAFF. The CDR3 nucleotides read TGCGCCAGCAGCCAACGGCAGGGGAGAGGAGCTTTCTTT.

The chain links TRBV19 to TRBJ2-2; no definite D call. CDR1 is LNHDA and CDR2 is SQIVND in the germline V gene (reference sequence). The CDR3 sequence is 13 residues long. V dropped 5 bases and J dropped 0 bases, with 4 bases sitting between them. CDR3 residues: CASSPANTGELFF. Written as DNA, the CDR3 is TGTGCCAGTAGTCCCGCGAACACCGGGGAGCTGTTTTTT. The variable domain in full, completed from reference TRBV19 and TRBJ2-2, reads DGGITQSPKYLFRKEGQNVTLSCEQNLNHDAMYWYRQDPGQGLRLIYYSQIVNDFQKGDIAEGYSVSREKKESFPLTVTSAQKNPTAFYLCASSPANTGELFFGEGSRLTVL.

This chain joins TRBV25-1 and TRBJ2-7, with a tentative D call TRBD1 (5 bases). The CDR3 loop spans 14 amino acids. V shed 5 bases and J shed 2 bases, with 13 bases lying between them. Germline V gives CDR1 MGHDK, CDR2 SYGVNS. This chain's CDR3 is CASSPLWGTYEQYF. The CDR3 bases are TGTGCCAGCAGTCCCTTGTGGGGCACCTACGAGCAGTACTTC.

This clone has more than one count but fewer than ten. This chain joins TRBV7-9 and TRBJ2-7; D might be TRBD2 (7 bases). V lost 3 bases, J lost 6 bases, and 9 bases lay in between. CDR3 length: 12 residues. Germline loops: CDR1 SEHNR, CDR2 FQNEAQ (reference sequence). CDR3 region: CASSLGGGEQYF. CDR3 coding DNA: TGTGCCAGCAGCTTGGGAGGGGGCGAGCAGTACTTC.

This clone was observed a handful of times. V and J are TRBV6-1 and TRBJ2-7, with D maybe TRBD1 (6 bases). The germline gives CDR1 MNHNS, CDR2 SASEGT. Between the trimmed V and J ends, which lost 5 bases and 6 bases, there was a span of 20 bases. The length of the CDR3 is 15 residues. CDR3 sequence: CASSPGDRTVGEQYF. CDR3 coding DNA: TGTGCCAGCAGTCCCGGCGACAGGACGGTGGGCGAGCAGTACTTC.

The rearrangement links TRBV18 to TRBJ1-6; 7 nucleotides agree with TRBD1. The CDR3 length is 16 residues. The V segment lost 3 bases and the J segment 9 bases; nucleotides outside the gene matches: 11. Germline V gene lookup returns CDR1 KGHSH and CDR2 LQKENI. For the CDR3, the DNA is TGTGCCAGCTCACCGGGACAGACAGGATTCGGTTCACCCCTCCACTTT. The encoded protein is CASSPGQTGFGSPLHF. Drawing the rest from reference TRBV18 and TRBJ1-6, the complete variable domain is NAGVMQNPRHLVRRRGQEARLRCSPMKGHSHVYWYRQLPEEGLKFMVYLQKENIIDESGMPKERFSAEFPKEGPSILRIQQVVRGDSAAYFCASSPGQTGFGSPLHFGNGTRLTVT.

The chain's CDR3 is CASSPRTDTYEQYF. CDR3 DNA: TGTGCCAGCAGTCCACGGACAGATACCTACGAGCAGTACTTC. The chain uses TRBV9 and TRBJ2-7, with D possibly matching TRBD1 (6 bases). Germline-derived CDR1 and CDR2 are SGDLS and YYNGEE. Trimming pared 5 bases from V and 2 bases from J, leaving 14 bases between. This CDR3 is built from 14 residues.

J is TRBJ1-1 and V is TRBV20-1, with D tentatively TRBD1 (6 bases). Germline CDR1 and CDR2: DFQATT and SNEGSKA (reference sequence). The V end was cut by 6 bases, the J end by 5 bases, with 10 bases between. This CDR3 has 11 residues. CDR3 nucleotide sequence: TGCAGTGCGACCCAGGGGACTGAAGCTTTCTTT. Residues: CSATQGTEAFF.

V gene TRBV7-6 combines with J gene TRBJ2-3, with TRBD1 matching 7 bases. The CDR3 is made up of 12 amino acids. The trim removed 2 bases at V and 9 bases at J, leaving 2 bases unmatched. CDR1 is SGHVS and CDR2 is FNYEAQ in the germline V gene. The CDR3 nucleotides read TGTGCCAGCAGCTTACAAGGGGGCACGCAGTATTTT. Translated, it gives CASSLQGGTQYF.